This TCR beta chain was captured by sequencing in a study of cytomegalovirus exposure and HLA in healthy donors. Study in general: In a previous analysis, nearly 120 million unique TCR beta sequences were found from 150 million to 200 million T cells. Study-level findings and limits: The authors enumerated some 170 TCR beta chains as linked to cytomegalovirus. The authors later linked a missense DCLRE1C variant to TCR beta V- and J-gene trimming.

PCR amplification relied on 60 Vbeta primers (plus 13 Jbeta primers). Clones were sequenced by immunoSEQ multiplex PCR, and TCRdb holds only the in-frame ones, with some missing. The sample has approximately 270,000 clones, 75% to 85% seen once. Germline assignment: CDR1 KGHSH and CDR2 LQKENI. V shed 5 bases and J 2 bases; nucleotides not matched to a gene: 12. The CDR3 has 16 residues. This clone appeared a single time. Its antigen is not known. The receptor was isolated from a girl aged 2 to 9 in good health and CMV-seronegative. V is TRBV18 and J is TRBJ2-7; 7 nucleotides line up with TRBD1. Specimen: PBMCs. CDR3 sequence (DNA): TGTGCCAGCTCAACGGCCCCAGGGGGTGGGACCTACGAGCAGTACTTC. Translating gives CASSTAPGGGTYEQYF.